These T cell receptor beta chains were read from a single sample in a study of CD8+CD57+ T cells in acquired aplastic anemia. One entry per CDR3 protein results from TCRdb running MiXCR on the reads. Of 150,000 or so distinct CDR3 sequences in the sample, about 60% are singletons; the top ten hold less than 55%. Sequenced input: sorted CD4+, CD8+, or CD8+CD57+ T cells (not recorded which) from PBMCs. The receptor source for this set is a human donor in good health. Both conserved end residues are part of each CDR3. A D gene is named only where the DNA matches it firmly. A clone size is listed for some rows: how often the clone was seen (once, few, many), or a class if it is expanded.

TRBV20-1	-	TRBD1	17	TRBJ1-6	CSARPIGQGLYNSPLHF	TGCAGTGCTCGTCCCATTGGACAGGGCCTTTATAATTCACCCCTCCACTTT
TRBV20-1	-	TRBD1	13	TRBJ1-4	CSAAGQGIEKLFF	TGCAGTGCGGCCGGACAGGGTATTGAAAAACTGTTTTTT
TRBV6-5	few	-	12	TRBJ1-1	CASSHRDTEAFF	TGTGCCAGCAGTCACAGAGACACTGAAGCTTTCTTT
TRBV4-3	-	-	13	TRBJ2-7	CASSQVYHYEQYF	TGCGCCAGCAGCCAGGTCTACCATTACGAGCAGTACTTC
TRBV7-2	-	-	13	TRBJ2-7	CASSLDVTNEQYF	TGTGCCAGCAGCTTAGATGTGACCAACGAGCAGTACTTC
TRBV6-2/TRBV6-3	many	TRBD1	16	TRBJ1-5	CASSYIAGTGNQPQHF	TGTGCCAGCAGTTACATTGCCGGGACAGGGAATCAGCCCCAGCATTTT
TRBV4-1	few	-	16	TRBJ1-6	CASSPGAGVYNSPLHF	TGCGCCAGCAGCCCGGGGGCGGGGGTCTATAATTCACCCCTCCACTTT
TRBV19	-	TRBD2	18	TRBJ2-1	CASSSRASGSLIYNEQFF	TGTGCCAGCAGCTCGCGTGCTAGCGGGAGCCTCATTTACAATGAGCAGTTCTTC
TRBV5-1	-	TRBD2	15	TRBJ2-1	CASSSGTSGTHEQFF	TGCGCCAGCAGCTCCGGGACTAGCGGGACCCATGAGCAGTTCTTC
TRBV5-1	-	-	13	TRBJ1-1	CASSLRDEAEAFF	TGCGCCAGCAGCTTGCGGGACGAAGCTGAAGCTTTCTTT
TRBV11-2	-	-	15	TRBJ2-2	CASSLVGRTTGELFF	TGTGCCAGCAGCTTAGTTGGCAGGACAACCGGGGAGCTGTTTTTT
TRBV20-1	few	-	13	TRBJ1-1	CSARFVEETEAFF	TGCAGTGCTAGGTTCGTAGAGGAAACTGAAGCTTTCTTT
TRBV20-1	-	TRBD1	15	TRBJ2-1	CSARGDRLSMNGQFF	TGCAGTGCCAGGGGGGACAGGTTATCAATGAATGGGCAGTTCTTC
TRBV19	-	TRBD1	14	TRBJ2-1	CASSMQGANNEQFF	TGTGCCAGTAGTATGCAGGGGGCCAACAATGAGCAGTTCTTC
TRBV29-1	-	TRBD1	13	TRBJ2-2	CTAKGASTGELFF	TGCACGGCGAAGGGGGCGAGTACCGGGGAGCTGTTTTTT